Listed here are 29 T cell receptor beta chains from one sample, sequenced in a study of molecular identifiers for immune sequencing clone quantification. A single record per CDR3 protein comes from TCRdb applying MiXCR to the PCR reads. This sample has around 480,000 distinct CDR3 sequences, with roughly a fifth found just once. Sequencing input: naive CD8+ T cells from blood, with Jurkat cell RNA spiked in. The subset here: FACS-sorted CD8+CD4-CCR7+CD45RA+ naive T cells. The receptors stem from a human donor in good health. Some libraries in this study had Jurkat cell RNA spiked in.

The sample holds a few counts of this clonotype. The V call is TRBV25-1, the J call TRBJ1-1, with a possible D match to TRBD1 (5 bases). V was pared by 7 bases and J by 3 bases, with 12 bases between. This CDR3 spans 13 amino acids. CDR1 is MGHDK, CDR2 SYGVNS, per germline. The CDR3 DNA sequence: TGTGCCAGCAAAGCGGGGGATTACACTGAAGCTTTCTTT. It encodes CASKAGDYTEAFF.

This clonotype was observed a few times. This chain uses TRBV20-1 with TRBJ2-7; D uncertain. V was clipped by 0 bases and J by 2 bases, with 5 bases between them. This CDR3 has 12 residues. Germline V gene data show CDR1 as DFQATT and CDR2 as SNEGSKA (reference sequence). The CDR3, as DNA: TGCAGTGCTAGAGAGGGGACCTACGAGCAGTACTTC. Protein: CSAREGTYEQYF.

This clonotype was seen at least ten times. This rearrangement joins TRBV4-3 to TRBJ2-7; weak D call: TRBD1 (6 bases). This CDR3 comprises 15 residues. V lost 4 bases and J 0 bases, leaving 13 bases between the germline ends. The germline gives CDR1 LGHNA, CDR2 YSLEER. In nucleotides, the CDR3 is TGCGCCAGCAGCCCCGACAGGTTAGACTCCTACGAGCAGTACTTC. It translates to CASSPDRLDSYEQYF.

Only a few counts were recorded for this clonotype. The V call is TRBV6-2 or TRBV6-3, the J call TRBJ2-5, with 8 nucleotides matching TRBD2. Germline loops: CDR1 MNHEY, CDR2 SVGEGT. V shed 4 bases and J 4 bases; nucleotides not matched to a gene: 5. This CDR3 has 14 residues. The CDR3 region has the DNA TGTGCCAGCAGTTCGCGGACTAGCCCAGAGACCCAGTACTTC. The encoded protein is CASSSRTSPETQYF.

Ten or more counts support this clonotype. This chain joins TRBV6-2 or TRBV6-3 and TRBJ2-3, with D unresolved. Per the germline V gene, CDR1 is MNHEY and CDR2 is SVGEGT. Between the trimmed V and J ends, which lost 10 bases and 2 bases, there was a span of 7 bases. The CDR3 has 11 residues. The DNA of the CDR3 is TGTGCCATCTGGAACACAGATACGCAGTATTTT. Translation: CAIWNTDTQYF.

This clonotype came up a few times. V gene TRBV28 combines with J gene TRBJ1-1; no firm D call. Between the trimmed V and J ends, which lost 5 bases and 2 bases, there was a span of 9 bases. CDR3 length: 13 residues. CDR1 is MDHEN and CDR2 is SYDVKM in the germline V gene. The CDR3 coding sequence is TGTGCCAGCAGTGATCTAAGAAACACTGAAGCTTTCTTT. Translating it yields CASSDLRNTEAFF.

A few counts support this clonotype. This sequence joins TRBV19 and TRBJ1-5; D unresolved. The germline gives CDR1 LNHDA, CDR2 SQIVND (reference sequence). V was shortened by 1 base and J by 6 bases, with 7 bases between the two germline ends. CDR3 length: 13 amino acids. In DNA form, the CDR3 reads TGTGCCAGTAGTATAGTGGAAACTCAGCCCCAGCATTTT. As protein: CASSIVETQPQHF.

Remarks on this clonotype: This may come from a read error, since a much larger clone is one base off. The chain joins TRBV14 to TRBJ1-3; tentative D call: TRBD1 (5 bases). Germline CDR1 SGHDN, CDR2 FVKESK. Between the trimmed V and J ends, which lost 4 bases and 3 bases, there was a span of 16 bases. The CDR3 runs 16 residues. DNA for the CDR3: TGTGCCAGCAGCCCAAACCGGGGGATCTTTGGAAACACCATATATTTT. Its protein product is CASSPNRGIFGNTIYF.

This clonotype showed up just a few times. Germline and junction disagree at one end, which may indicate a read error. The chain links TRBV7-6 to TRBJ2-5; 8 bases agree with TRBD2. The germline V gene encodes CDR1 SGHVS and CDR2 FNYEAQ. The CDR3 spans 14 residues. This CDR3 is CASSLLAGEEAQYF. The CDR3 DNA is TGTGCCAGCAGCTTACTAGCGGGTGAAGAGGCCCAGTACTTC.

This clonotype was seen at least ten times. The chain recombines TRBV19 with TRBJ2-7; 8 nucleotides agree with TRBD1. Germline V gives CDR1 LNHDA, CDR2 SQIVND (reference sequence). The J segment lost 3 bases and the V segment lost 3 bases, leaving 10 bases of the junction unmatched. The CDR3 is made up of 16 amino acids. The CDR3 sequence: CASSIRPSTGVYEQYF. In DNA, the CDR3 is TGTGCCAGTAGTATTAGGCCATCGACAGGGGTCTACGAGCAGTACTTC.

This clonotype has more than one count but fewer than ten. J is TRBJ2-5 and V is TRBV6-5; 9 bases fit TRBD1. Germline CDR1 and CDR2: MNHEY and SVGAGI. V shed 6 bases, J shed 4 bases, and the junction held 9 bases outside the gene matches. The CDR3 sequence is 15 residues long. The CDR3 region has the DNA TGTGCCAGCAGAGACAGGGACAGGGTTTCAGAGACCCAGTACTTC. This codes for CASRDRDRVSETQYF.

As DNA, the CDR3 is TGCGCCAGGGGGGACAGGGACGCTCTTATAAGAACCTACGAGCAGTACTTC. Translation: CARGDRDALIRTYEQYF. The chain uses TRBV10-1 and TRBJ2-7; 9 bases align to TRBD1. Germline CDR1 WNHNN, CDR2 SYGVQD (reference sequence). V shed 9 bases, J shed 2 bases, and the junction held 17 bases outside the gene matches. The CDR3 spans 17 residues.

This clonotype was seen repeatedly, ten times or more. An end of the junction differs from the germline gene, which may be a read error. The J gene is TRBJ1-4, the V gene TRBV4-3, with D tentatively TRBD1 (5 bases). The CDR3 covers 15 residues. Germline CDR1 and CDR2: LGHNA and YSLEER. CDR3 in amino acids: CASSPGTGYGEKLFF. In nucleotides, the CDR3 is TGTGCCAGCAGCCCCGGAACAGGCTATGGTGAAAAACTGTTTTTT.

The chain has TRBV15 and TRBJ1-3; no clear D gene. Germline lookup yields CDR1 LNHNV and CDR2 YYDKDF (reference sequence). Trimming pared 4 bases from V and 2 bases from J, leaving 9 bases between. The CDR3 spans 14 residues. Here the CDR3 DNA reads TGTGCCACCAGCACGGCGGAAACTGGAAACACCATATATTTT. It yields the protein CATSTAETGNTIYF.

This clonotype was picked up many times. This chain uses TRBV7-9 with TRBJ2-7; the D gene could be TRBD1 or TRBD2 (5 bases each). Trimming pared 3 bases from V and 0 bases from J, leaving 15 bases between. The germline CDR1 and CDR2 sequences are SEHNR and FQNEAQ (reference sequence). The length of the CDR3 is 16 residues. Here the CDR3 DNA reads TGTGCCAGCAGCTTTGACCACGGGACGGACTCCTACGAGCAGTACTTC. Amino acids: CASSFDHGTDSYEQYF. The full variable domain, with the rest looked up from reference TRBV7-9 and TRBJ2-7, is DTGVSQNPRHKITKRGQNVTFRCDPISEHNRLYWYRQTLGQGPEFLTYFQNEAQLEKSRLLSDRFSAERPKGSFSTLEIQRTEQGDSAMYLCASSFDHGTDSYEQYFGPGTRLTVT.

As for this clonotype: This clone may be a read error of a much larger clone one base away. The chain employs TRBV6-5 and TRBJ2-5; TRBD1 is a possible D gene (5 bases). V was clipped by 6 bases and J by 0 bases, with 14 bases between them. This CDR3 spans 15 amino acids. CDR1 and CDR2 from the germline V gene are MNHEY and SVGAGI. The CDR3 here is CASSLTALYQETQYF. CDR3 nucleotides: TGTGCCAGCAGCCTGACAGCCTTGTACCAAGAGACCCAGTACTTC.

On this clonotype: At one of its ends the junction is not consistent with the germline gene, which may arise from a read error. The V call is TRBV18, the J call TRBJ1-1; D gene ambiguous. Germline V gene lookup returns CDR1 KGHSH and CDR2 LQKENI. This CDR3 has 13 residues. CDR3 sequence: CASSPPENTKAFF. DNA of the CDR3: TGTGCCAGCTCACCACCAGAGAACACTAAAGCTTTCTTT.

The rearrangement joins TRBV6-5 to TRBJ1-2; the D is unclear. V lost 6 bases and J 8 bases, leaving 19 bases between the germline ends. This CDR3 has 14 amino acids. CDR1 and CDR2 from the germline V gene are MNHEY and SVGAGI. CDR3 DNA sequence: TGTGCCAGCAGCATCGGAAAGCCCTTTACAGGCTACACCTTC. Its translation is CASSIGKPFTGYTF.

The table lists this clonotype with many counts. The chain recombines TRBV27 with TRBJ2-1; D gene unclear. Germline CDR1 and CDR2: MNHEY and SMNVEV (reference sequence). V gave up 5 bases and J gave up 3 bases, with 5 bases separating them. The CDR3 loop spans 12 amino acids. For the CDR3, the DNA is TGTGCCAGCAGTGACTTCTACAATGAGCAGTTCTTC. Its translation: CASSDFYNEQFF.

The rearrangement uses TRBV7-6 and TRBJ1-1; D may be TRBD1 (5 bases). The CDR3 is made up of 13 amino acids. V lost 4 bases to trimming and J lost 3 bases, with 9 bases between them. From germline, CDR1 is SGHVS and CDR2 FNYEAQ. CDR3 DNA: TGTGCCAGCAGCTCAGACAGCCACACTGAAGCTTTCTTT. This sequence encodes CASSSDSHTEAFF.

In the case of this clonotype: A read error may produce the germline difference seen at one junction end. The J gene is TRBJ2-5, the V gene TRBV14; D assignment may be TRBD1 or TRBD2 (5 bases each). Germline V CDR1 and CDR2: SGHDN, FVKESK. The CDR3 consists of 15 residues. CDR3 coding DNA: TGTGCCGGCAGCCAAGAATGGGACCGAATGGGGACCCAGTACTTC. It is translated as CAGSQEWDRMGTQYF. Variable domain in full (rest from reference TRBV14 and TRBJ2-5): EAGVTQFPSHSVIEKGQTVTLRCDPISGHDNLYWYRRVMGKEIKFLLHFVKESKQDESGMPNNRFLAERTGGTYSTLKVQPAELEDSGVYFCAGSQEWDRMGTQYFGPGTRLLVL.

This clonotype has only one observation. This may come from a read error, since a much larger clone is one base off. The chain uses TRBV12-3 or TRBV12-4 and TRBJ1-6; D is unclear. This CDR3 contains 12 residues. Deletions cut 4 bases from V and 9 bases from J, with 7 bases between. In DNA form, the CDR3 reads TGTGCCAGCAGTTCCCAAAGTTCACCCCTCCACTTT. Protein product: CASSSQSSPLHF.

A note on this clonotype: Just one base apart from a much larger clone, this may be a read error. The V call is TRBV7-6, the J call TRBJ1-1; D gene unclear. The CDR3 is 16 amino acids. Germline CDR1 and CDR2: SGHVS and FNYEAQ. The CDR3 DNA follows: TGTGCCAGCAGCTTAGTTCCCTGGGAAGGTGGCACTGGAGCTTTCTTT. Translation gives CASSLVPWEGGTGAFF.

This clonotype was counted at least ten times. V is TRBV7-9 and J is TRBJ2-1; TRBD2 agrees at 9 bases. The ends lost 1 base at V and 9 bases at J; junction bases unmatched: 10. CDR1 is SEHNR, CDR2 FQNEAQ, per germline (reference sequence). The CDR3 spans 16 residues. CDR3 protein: CASSLESSGSIIEQFF. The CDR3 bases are TGTGCCAGCAGCTTAGAGAGTAGCGGGAGCATTATTGAGCAGTTCTTC.

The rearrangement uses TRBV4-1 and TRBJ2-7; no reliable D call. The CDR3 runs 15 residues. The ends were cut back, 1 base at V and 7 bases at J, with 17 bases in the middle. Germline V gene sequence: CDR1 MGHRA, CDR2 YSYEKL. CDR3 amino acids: CASSQGVPEMGEQYF. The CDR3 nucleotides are TGCGCCAGCAGCCAAGGAGTACCGGAGATGGGGGAGCAGTACTTC.

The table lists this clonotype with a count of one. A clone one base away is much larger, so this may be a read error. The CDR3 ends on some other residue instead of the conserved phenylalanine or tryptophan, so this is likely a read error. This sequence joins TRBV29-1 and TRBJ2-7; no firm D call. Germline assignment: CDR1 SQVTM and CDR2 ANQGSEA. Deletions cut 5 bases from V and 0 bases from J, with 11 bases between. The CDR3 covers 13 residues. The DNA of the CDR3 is TGCAGCGTTCCGGCTAAGAACTCCTACGAGCAGTACCTC. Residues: CSVPAKNSYEQYL.

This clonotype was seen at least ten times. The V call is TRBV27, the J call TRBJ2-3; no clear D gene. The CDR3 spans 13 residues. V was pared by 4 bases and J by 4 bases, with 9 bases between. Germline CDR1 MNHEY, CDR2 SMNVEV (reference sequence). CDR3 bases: TGTGCCAGCAGTTCCCCCATTGCAGATACGCAGTATTTT. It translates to CASSSPIADTQYF.

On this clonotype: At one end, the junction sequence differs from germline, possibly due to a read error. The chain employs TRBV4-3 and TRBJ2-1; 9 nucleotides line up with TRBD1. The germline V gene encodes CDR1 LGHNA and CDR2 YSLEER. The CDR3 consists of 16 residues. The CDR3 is CASSIGPGQGGNERFF. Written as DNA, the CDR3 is TGCGCCAGCAGCATAGGGCCGGGACAGGGAGGCAATGAGCGGTTCTTC.

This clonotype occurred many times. The CDR3: CAWSRLTGNKDYEQYF. The CDR3, as DNA: TGTGCCTGGAGTCGACTGACAGGAAACAAGGACTACGAGCAGTACTTC. The rearrangement links TRBV30 to TRBJ2-7; tentatively, D is TRBD1 (6 bases). The V and J ends lost 2 bases and 3 bases respectively, with 20 bases between them. The CDR3 contains 16 residues. Germline CDR1 GTSNPN, CDR2 SVGIG (reference sequence).